This TCR beta chain was profiled in a study of molecular identifiers for immune sequencing clone quantification. At least ten counts were recorded for this clonotype. No antigen is known for it. From germline, CDR1 is LGHNA and CDR2 YNFKEQ. The CDR3 runs to 19 residues. V lost 1 base to trimming and J lost 0 bases, with 21 bases between them. Sorting isolated naive CD8 T cells as CD8+CD4-CCR7+CD45RA+ events. TCRdb processed the PCR reads anew with MiXCR; each CDR3 protein has one entry. The repertoire holds over 600,000 distinct CDR3 sequences, with 20% as singletons. Points from the study as a whole: The study reportedly detected spiked Jurkat TCR RNA from one cell among around 1 million naive cells.

The sample comprised naive CD8+ T cells from blood, with Jurkat cell RNA spiked in. Subset reported: FACS-sorted CD8+CD4-CCR7+CD45RA+ naive T cells. The chain has TRBV4-2 and TRBJ2-5; perhaps TRBD2 as D (6 bases). This clonotype was sampled from a human donor in good health. Some libraries in this study had Jurkat cell RNA spiked in. CDR3 in DNA: TGTGCCAGCAGCCAAGGAATGGGTCTAGCGTTTCTGTACCAAGAGACCCAGTACTTC. Its translation is CASSQGMGLAFLYQETQYF.